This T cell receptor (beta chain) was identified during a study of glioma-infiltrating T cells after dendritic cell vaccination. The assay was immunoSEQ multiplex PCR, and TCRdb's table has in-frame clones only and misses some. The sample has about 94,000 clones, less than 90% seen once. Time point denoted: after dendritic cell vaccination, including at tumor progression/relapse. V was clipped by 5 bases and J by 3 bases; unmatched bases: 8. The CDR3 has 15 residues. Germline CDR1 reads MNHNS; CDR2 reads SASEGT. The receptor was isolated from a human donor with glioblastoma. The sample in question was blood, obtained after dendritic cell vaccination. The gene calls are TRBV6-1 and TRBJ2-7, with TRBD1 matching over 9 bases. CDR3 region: CASSSPGQGFYEQYF. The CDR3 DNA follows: TGTGCCAGCAGTTCCCCGGGACAGGGTTTCTACGAGCAGTACTTC.